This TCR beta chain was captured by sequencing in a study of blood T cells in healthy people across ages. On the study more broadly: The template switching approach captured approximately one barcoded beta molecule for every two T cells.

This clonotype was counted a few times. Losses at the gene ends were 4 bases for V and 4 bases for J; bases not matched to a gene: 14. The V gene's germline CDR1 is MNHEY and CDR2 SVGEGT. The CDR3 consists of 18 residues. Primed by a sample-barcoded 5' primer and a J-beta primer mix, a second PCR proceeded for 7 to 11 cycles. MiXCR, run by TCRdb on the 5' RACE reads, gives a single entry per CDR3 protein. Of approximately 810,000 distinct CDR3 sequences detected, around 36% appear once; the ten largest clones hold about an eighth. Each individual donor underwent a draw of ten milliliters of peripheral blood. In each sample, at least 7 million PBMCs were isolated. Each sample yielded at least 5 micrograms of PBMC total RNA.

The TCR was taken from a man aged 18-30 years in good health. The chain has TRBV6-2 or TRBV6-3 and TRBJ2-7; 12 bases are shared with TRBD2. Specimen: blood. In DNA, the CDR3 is TGTGCCAGCAGTTCCACCTCCACTAGCGGGGGGATCCGTTACGAGCAGTACTTC. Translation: CASSSTSTSGGIRYEQYF.